This T cell receptor beta chain was retrieved from a study of blood T cell repertoires in COVID-19. Study information: Both acute and convalescent COVID-19 samples were obtained from the United States, Italy and Spain. From T cells, B-cell-depleted T cells, or PBMCs came the material, which was cDNA or gDNA.

In the authors' workflow: The authors estimated nucleated cell counts from reference gene primer amplification. Libraries were prepared by immunoSEQ multiplex PCR; TCRdb keeps only in-frame clonotypes and omits some of them. Clonal size and the V and J genes are those of that table, whereas D and trimming came from the DNA. The table records 150,000 or so clones, about 88% of them present only once. The CDR3 runs 14 residues. Looked up from germline, CDR1 is SGHRS and CDR2 is YFSETQ. Trimming cost V 2 bases and J 2 bases, with 9 bases left between them. The sequence was obtained from a woman of 80 years or more with acute or convalescent COVID-19. V gene TRBV5-1 combines with J gene TRBJ2-3; a possible D gene is TRBD2 (6 bases). The sequencing input was peripheral blood. This CDR3 reads CASSLSGYTDTQYF. The DNA for the CDR3 is TGCGCCAGCAGCTTAAGCGGGTACACAGATACGCAGTATTTT.